These T cell receptor beta chains were read from a single sample in a study of cytomegalovirus exposure and HLA in healthy donors. Data came from immunoSEQ multiplex PCR; TCRdb stores just in-frame clones and leaves some out. The data contain 200,000 to 250,000 clones, 80% to 85% of them singletons. Specimen: PBMCs. The receptors were sampled from a boy aged 2 to 9 in good health and CMV-seronegative. Each CDR3 is given with its conserved first and last residue. The D gene is left open where the match is weak. Size is omitted from some rows. Given values are once, few, many or a class for expanded clones.

TRBD2	TRBV7-9	TRBJ2-1	-	CATGLAGHEQFF	TGTGCTACGGGCCTAGCGGGGCATGAGCAGTTCTTC
TRBD2	TRBV11-2	TRBJ2-1	-	CASSLVGGSTDEQFF	TGTGCCAGCAGCTTAGTGGGCGGGAGTACGGATGAGCAGTTCTTC
-	TRBV4-1	TRBJ1-1	-	CASSQDRGRTDTEAFF	TGCGCCAGCAGCCAAGATCGGGGGAGAACGGACACTGAAGCTTTCTTT
-	TRBV6-6	TRBJ1-4	-	CASSRGGATEKLFF	TGTGCCAGCAGTCGGGGGGGCGCGACCGAAAAACTGTTTTTT
-	TRBV11-2	TRBJ2-7	once	CASSIYRVYEQYF	TGTGCCAGCAGCATTTACCGGGTCTACGAGCAGTACTTC
-	TRBV11-2	TRBJ2-5	-	CASSAGYQETQYF	TGTGCCAGCAGTGCGGGGTACCAAGAGACCCAGTACTTC
-	TRBV20-1	TRBJ2-1	-	CSARGGAEQFF	TGCAGTGCTAGGGGTGGGGCGGAGCAGTTCTTC
TRBD1	TRBV7-2	TRBJ2-7	-	CASSLELGTGYEQYF	TGTGCCAGCAGCTTAGAGCTAGGGACAGGCTACGAGCAGTACTTC
TRBD1	TRBV18	TRBJ1-5	-	CASSPGQGARNQPQHF	TGTGCCAGCTCACCTGGACAGGGGGCTCGCAATCAGCCCCAGCATTTT
TRBD2	TRBV7-9	TRBJ2-7	few	CASSDGTSRFKSYEQYF	TGTGCCAGCAGTGACGGGACTAGCCGTTTTAAGTCCTACGAGCAGTACTTC
TRBD1	TRBV5-1	TRBJ2-6	once	CASSLGGQVGGANVLTF	TGCGCCAGCAGCTTGGGAGGACAGGTCGGTGGGGCCAACGTCCTGACTTTC
-	TRBV27	TRBJ2-1	-	CASVQQGYSYNEQFF	TGTGCCAGCGTCCAACAGGGTTATAGCTACAATGAGCAGTTCTTC
-	TRBV6-1	TRBJ2-2	-	CASVSGGELFF	TGTGCCAGCGTCAGTGGCGGGGAGCTGTTTTTT
-	TRBV5-6	TRBJ2-5	-	CASSLPSEQETQYF	TGTGCCAGCAGCCTCCCTAGCGAACAAGAGACCCAGTACTTC
-	TRBV28	TRBJ1-2	-	CASSLPDTLYGYTF	TGTGCCAGCAGTTTACCGGACACCCTCTATGGCTACACCTTC
-	TRBV5-4	TRBJ2-5	-	CASSPIESETQYF	TGTGCCAGCAGCCCCATAGAGTCGGAGACCCAGTACTTC
-	TRBV9	TRBJ1-1	-	CASSVGPGSTEAFF	TGTGCCAGCAGCGTAGGACCGGGGAGCACTGAAGCTTTCTTT
-	TRBV10-3	TRBJ1-5	few	CAISEAGGYDQPQHF	TGTGCCATCAGTGAAGCTGGGGGCTATGATCAGCCCCAGCATTTT
-	TRBV28	TRBJ2-7	-	CASSRTSSEQYF	TGTGCCAGCAGTCGAACTAGCTCCGAGCAGTACTTC
TRBD2	TRBV13	TRBJ2-1	-	CASSQRLAGLNEQFF	TGTGCCAGCAGCCAGAGACTAGCGGGACTCAATGAGCAGTTCTTC
TRBD2	TRBV25-1	TRBJ2-3	-	CASSALGEGKDTQYF	TGTGCCAGCAGTGCCCTAGGGGAGGGGAAGGATACGCAGTATTTT
-	TRBV11-2	TRBJ1-1	-	CASSLVQDFTEAFF	TGTGCCAGCAGCTTAGTACAGGATTTCACTGAAGCTTTCTTT
-	TRBV7-2	TRBJ2-3	-	CASSGGITDTQYF	TGTGCCAGCAGCGGCGGGATCACAGATACGCAGTATTTT
TRBD1	TRBV6-1	TRBJ2-7	-	CASSESGTGFSYEQYF	TGTGCCAGCAGTGAATCCGGGACAGGGTTTTCCTACGAGCAGTACTTC
TRBD1	TRBV4-2	TRBJ1-3	-	CASSQEVPRGNTIYF	TGTGCCAGCAGCCAAGAAGTGCCCAGGGGGAACACCATATATTTT
-	TRBV2	TRBJ1-2	-	CASSGDSYGYTF	TGTGCCAGCAGTGGAGACAGCTATGGCTACACCTTC